One sample yielded the 21 T cell receptor beta chains listed below, sequenced in a study of blood T cell repertoires in COVID-19. The table came from immunoSEQ multiplex PCR; TCRdb's copy has only in-frame clones and leaves some out. This table holds some 50,000 clones, 80% to 90% found once. The sample consisted of peripheral blood. These receptors were obtained from a human donor in a cohort sampled during active COVID-19.

The CDR3 bases are TGTGCCAGCTGCGAACAGTCCTATAATTCACCCCTCCACTTT. This encodes CASCEQSYNSPLHF. This sequence joins TRBV6-6 and TRBJ1-6; D ambiguous. V was clipped by 8 bases and J by 1 base, with 9 bases between them. This CDR3 contains 14 residues. CDR1 MNHNY and CDR2 SVGAGI come from the germline V gene (reference sequence).

This rearrangement joins TRBV7-6 to TRBJ2-2, with 7 bases that match TRBD1. From germline, CDR1 is SGHVS and CDR2 FNYEAQ. Unmatched junction bases numbered 5, after V lost 3 bases and J lost 4 bases. The CDR3 spans 15 residues. This CDR3 reads CASSFRGTPTGELFF. In DNA, the CDR3 is TGTGCCAGCAGCTTCAGGGGGACACCCACCGGGGAGCTGTTTTTT.

This chain links TRBV14 with TRBJ1-6; 7 nucleotides align to TRBD1. This CDR3 is 17 amino acids long. Germline CDR1 reads SGHDN; CDR2 reads FVKESK. Trimming removed 2 bases from V and 10 bases from J; junction bases left unmatched: 14. The CDR3 bases are TGTGCCAGCAGCCAACAACCAGGGGGATCATCGAGGTCACCCCTCCACTTT. It is translated as CASSQQPGGSSRSPLHF.

The chain carries TRBV11-3 and TRBJ2-2; possibly TRBD2 for D (5 bases). V was clipped by 1 base and J by 6 bases, with 12 bases between them. Germline V gene data show CDR1 as SGHNT and CDR2 as YENEEA. The CDR3 loop spans 15 amino acids. The CDR3 here is CASSLGFGVAGELFF. DNA of the CDR3: TGTGCCAGCAGCTTAGGATTCGGGGTGGCCGGGGAGCTGTTTTTT.

The chain is built from TRBV20-1 and TRBJ1-5, with a weak D call TRBD1 (5 bases). Germline V gives CDR1 DFQATT, CDR2 SNEGSKA (reference sequence). The CDR3 runs to 14 residues. Trimming removed 3 bases at V and 6 bases at J, with 15 bases between. CDR3 nucleotides: TGCAGTGCTAGTTTGGGGTTCCAGGGTCAGCCCCAGCATTTT. It encodes CSASLGFQGQPQHF.

CDR3 DNA: TGTGCCAGCAGCTTCACTACCGGGACAGTCTCCTACAATGAGCAGTTCTTC. This encodes CASSFTTGTVSYNEQFF. The chain links TRBV7-9 to TRBJ2-1; 7 nucleotides match TRBD1. The trim removed 3 bases at V and 0 bases at J, leaving 8 bases unmatched. Germline V gene lookup returns CDR1 SEHNR and CDR2 FQNEAQ (reference sequence). This CDR3 region has 17 residues.

The chain combines TRBV5-5 with TRBJ2-7, with 8 positions matching TRBD1. Germline assignment: CDR1 SGHKS and CDR2 YYEKEE (reference sequence). The CDR3 is 14 residues long. V was pared by 3 bases and J by 2 bases, with 4 bases of the junction left unmatched. This chain's CDR3 is CASSSGTGTYEQYF. The DNA of the CDR3 is TGTGCCAGCAGCTCCGGGACAGGAACCTACGAGCAGTACTTC. The whole variable domain, filled in from reference TRBV5-5 and TRBJ2-7, reads DAGVTQSPTHLIKTRGQQVTLRCSPISGHKSVSWYQQVLGQGPQFIFQYYEKEERGRGNFPDRFSARQFPNYSSELNVNALLLGDSALYLCASSSGTGTYEQYFGPGTRLTVT.

The gene calls are TRBV7-2 and TRBJ2-1; D is perhaps TRBD1 (6 bases). Germline V lookup: CDR1 SGHTA, CDR2 FQGNSA. Trimming pared 5 bases from V and 9 bases from J, leaving 17 bases between. CDR3 size: 14 residues. CDR3 residues: CASSPGQLSGEQFF. CDR3 coding DNA: TGTGCCAGCAGCCCGGGACAACTATCGGGTGAGCAGTTCTTC. The variable domain in full, completed from reference TRBV7-2 and TRBJ2-1, reads GAGVSQSPSNKVTEKGKDVELRCDPISGHTALYWYRQSLGQGLEFLIYFQGNSAPDKSGLPSDRFSAERTGGSVSTLTIQRTQQEDSAVYLCASSPGQLSGEQFFGPGTRLTVL.

The chain has TRBV7-2 and TRBJ1-2, with 9 bases matching TRBD1. Germline assignment: CDR1 SGHTA and CDR2 FQGNSA. V was clipped by 3 bases and J by 5 bases; unmatched bases: 4. The CDR3 contains 14 residues. The CDR3 DNA is TGTGCCAGCAGCTTGGGGACAGGGATGTATGGCTACACCTTC. As protein: CASSLGTGMYGYTF.

The gene calls are TRBV2 and TRBJ2-7; weak D call: TRBD2 (5 bases). The ends were cut back, 4 bases at V and 5 bases at J, with 15 bases in the middle. CDR1 and CDR2 (germline): SNHLY, FYNNEI. CDR3 length: 14 amino acids. CDR3 nucleotides: TGTGCCAGCAGTGGACCTGGCGGGCGCCACGAGCAGTACTTC. As protein: CASSGPGGRHEQYF.

The chain recombines TRBV11-2 with TRBJ2-1; 13 bases align to TRBD2. Germline values: CDR1 SGHAT, CDR2 FQNNGV. The CDR3 totals 15 residues. V was clipped by 2 bases and J by 7 bases; unmatched bases: 2. The CDR3 nucleotides read TGTGCCAGCAGCTTAACTAGCGGGGGGGCGAATGAGCAGTTCTTC. Protein product: CASSLTSGGANEQFF.

The chain employs TRBV7-9 and TRBJ1-3; 7 bases map to TRBD1. This CDR3 spans 16 amino acids. CDR1 and CDR2 (germline): SEHNR, FQNEAQ (reference sequence). V lost 5 bases, J lost 0 bases, and 7 bases stayed unmatched. CDR3 DNA sequence: TGTGCCAGCAGCCCCGAGGGACAGAGCTCTGGAAACACCATATATTTT. It translates to CASSPEGQSSGNTIYF. The whole variable domain, filled in from reference TRBV7-9 and TRBJ1-3, reads DTGVSQNPRHKITKRGQNVTFRCDPISEHNRLYWYRQTLGQGPEFLTYFQNEAQLEKSRLLSDRFSAERPKGSFSTLEIQRTEQGDSAMYLCASSPEGQSSGNTIYFGEGSWLTVV.

The V gene is TRBV5-1, the J gene TRBJ2-3, with D possibly being TRBD2 (6 bases). The CDR3 totals 13 residues. Per germline, CDR1 SGHRS and CDR2 YFSETQ. Between the trimmed V and J ends, which lost 7 bases and 1 base, there was a span of 10 bases. The CDR3 DNA follows: TGCGCCAGCGGGAGGACGGGCACAGATACGCAGTATTTT. Translated: CASGRTGTDTQYF. Variable domain in full (rest from reference TRBV5-1 and TRBJ2-3): KAGVTQTPRYLIKTRGQQVTLSCSPISGHRSVSWYQQTPGQGLQFLFEYFSETQRNKGNFPGRFSGRQFSNSRSEMNVSTLELGDSALYLCASGRTGTDTQYFGPGTRLTVL.

The chain couples TRBV3-1 (or the pseudogene TRBV3-2) to TRBJ2-1; a possible D gene is TRBD2 (5 bases). The CDR3 extends over 14 amino acids. CDR1 is LGHDT and CDR2 is YNNKEL in the germline V gene (reference sequence). Trimming left V 3 bases short and J 4 bases short, with 10 bases between. CDR3 sequence: CASSQDSRYNEQFF. As DNA, the CDR3 is TGTGCCAGCAGCCAGGACTCCCGATACAATGAGCAGTTCTTC.

V is TRBV6-2 or TRBV6-3 and J is TRBJ2-3; 8 positions match TRBD2. Germline V gene sequence: CDR1 MNHEY, CDR2 SVGEGT. With V trimmed by 4 bases and J by 2 bases, 14 bases remained unmatched. This CDR3 spans 18 amino acids. The CDR3 spells CASSSPGRAGAYTDTQYF. Written as DNA, the CDR3 is TGTGCCAGCAGTTCCCCCGGCAGAGCGGGGGCCTACACAGATACGCAGTATTTT.

The CDR3 loop reads CASSFRRGSYGYTF. Written as DNA, the CDR3 is TGTGCCAGCAGCTTTCGGCGGGGATCATATGGCTACACCTTC. V gene TRBV11-1 combines with J gene TRBJ1-2; D is ambiguous. The CDR3 covers 14 residues. Per the germline V gene, CDR1 is SGHAT and CDR2 is FQDESV (reference sequence). The germline V and J ends were trimmed by 3 bases and 5 bases, with 13 bases remaining between them. The variable domain in full, with the rest retrieved from reference TRBV11-1 and TRBJ1-2, is EAEVAQSPRYKITEKSQAVAFWCDPISGHATLYWYRQILGQGPELLVQFQDESVVDDSQLPKDRFSAERLKGVDSTLKIQPAELGDSAMYLCASSFRRGSYGYTFGSGTRLTVV.

This clone came up once. J is TRBJ1-4 and V is TRBV5-4; 9 bases fit TRBD1. V trimming: 3 bases; J trimming: 7 bases; junction bases outside the gene matches: 10. In germline, CDR1 is SGHNT, CDR2 YYREEE (reference sequence). The CDR3 covers 16 residues. Here the CDR3 reads CASSSKTGTGLEKLFF. CDR3 bases: TGTGCCAGCAGCTCAAAGACCGGGACAGGGCTTGAAAAACTGTTTTTT.

The chain carries TRBV6-5 and TRBJ1-2, with TRBD1 as a possible D gene (6 bases). The V and J ends lost 5 bases and 8 bases respectively, with 18 bases between them. Per the germline V gene, CDR1 is MNHEY and CDR2 is SVGAGI. This CDR3 is 14 amino acids long. In nucleotides, the CDR3 is TGTGCCAGCAGTCCCGGGGGGCAGGGAAACGGCTACACCTTC. Translating it yields CASSPGGQGNGYTF.

The chain recombines TRBV7-8 with TRBJ2-7; 8 positions agree with TRBD1. Germline lookup yields CDR1 SGHVS and CDR2 FQNEAQ. This CDR3 contains 14 residues. With 2 bases clipped from V and 5 bases from J, the junction kept 5 bases outside the gene matches. The CDR3 region is CASSLRYRGNEQYF. CDR3 nucleotide sequence: TGTGCCAGCAGCTTAAGGTACAGGGGGAACGAGCAGTACTTC.

The V gene is TRBV7-2, the J gene TRBJ2-3; 10 bases align to TRBD2. Germline V lookup: CDR1 SGHTA, CDR2 FQGNSA. The CDR3 is 15 amino acids. Trimming took 4 bases from V and 4 from J; bases not matched to a gene: 5. CDR3 bases: TGTGCCAGCAGCTGGCGAGCGGGAGGGGCAGATACGCAGTATTTT. This sequence encodes CASSWRAGGADTQYF.

The chain carries TRBV5-1 and TRBJ1-1; 10 bases are shared with TRBD1. CDR3 length: 14 amino acids. V shed 4 bases and J 4 bases; nucleotides not matched to a gene: 4. Germline loops: CDR1 SGHRS, CDR2 YFSETQ. The CDR3 nucleotides read TGCGCCAGCAGCCCCCGGACAGGGGGCACTGAAGCTTTCTTT. Its translation: CASSPRTGGTEAFF. Complete variable domain (other parts from reference TRBV5-1 and TRBJ1-1): KAGVTQTPRYLIKTRGQQVTLSCSPISGHRSVSWYQQTPGQGLQFLFEYFSETQRNKGNFPGRFSGRQFSNSRSEMNVSTLELGDSALYLCASSPRTGGTEAFFGQGTRLTVV.